Detailed here is one T cell receptor (beta chain). The target antigen is unknown. TCRB was sequenced at Survey level resolution. Produced via immunoSEQ multiplex PCR; TCRdb's table is partial and in-frame only. The table has around 10,000 clones, roughly 80% seen once. This specimen comes from a study of follicular helper T cells after annual influenza vaccination. Regarding time point: 2015-2016 season, pre-vaccination. General study results and limits: Each annual vaccination recalled recurring oligoclonal ICOS+CD38+ cTfh clonotypes.

Germline assignment: CDR1 MDHEN and CDR2 SYDVKM. With 5 bases removed from V and 6 bases from J, the gap between germline ends came to 11 bases. CDR3 length: 12 residues. The source of this sequence is an adult who received the influenza vaccine. The chain has TRBV28 and TRBJ2-7; no firm D call. The specimen was CXCR5+ CD38- circulating T follicular helper cells from blood, collected on the day of influenza vaccination. Indicated subset: circulating Tfh, non-naive CD4+CXCR5+PD-1+ (ICOS+CD38+ or ICOS-CD38-). CDR3 coding DNA: TGTGCCAGCAGTAATAGGGCGGCCGAGCAGTACTTC. It translates to CASSNRAAEQYF.